The 23 T cell receptor beta chains presented below share a single source sample, sequenced in a study of T cells expressing NK-cell markers. TCRdb re-analyzed the 5' RACE reads; it lists each CDR3 protein once, without DNA. This sample carries 5,000 to 6,500 distinct CDR3 sequences, with 50% to 75% going to the ten biggest clones. Material for sequencing was blood T cells: a sorted CD56 or NKG2C T cell subset, CD4+ or CD8+ T cells, or bulk PBMC T cells (not recorded which). These TCRs come from a man between 18 and 35 years old in good health.

The chain couples TRBV6-4 to TRBJ2-2; the TRBD1 assignment by TCRdb is unverifiable without DNA. The CDR3 consists of 14 residues. CDR1 and CDR2 (germline): MRHNA, SNTAGT. CDR3: CASRKLQGNGELFF.

CDR3: CSAAGLAGYNEQFF. The chain carries TRBV20-1 and TRBJ2-1; lacking DNA, the TRBD2 call made by TCRdb goes unchecked. From germline, CDR1 is DFQATT and CDR2 SNEGSKA (reference sequence). The CDR3 consists of 14 residues.

V and J are TRBV10-3 and TRBJ2-3. The CDR3 is 14 amino acids. From germline, CDR1 is ENHRY and CDR2 SYGVKD. CDR3 in amino acids: CAISESHRTDTQYF.

J is TRBJ1-3 and V is TRBV7-9; TCRdb gives TRBD1 as the D gene, but with no DNA this cannot be confirmed. The CDR3 runs 14 residues. Germline lookup yields CDR1 SEHNR and CDR2 FQNEAQ (reference sequence). The CDR3 here is CASSLFRDGNTIYF.

The V and J genes are TRBV20-1 and TRBJ2-1; the D call of TRBD2 rests on TCRdb alone, since no DNA is present to check it. Germline CDR1 and CDR2: DFQATT and SNEGSKA (reference sequence). The CDR3 covers 16 residues. The CDR3 loop is CSASGDPGLAGLEQFF.

The chain uses TRBV28 and TRBJ2-7; TCRdb lists TRBD1, though no DNA is available to test this call. Germline V CDR1 and CDR2: MDHEN, SYDVKM. The CDR3 totals 19 residues. The chain's CDR3 is CASSPLSGQDTPIPYEQYF.

The chain combines TRBV24-1 with TRBJ2-2; TCRdb outputs TRBD1, but without DNA this stays unchecked. The CDR3 sequence is 15 residues long. Germline CDR1 KGHDR, CDR2 SFDVKD. The CDR3 is CATSAMRRDTGELFF.

The chain couples TRBV15 to TRBJ2-6. This CDR3 is 13 amino acids long. Germline CDR1 and CDR2: LNHNV and YYDKDF (reference sequence). The CDR3 spells CATSSGEVNVLTF.

The chain employs TRBV6-1 and TRBJ2-6. Germline CDR1 is MNHNS and CDR2 is SASEGT. The CDR3 consists of 16 residues. The CDR3 here is CASSPTVSTGANVLTF.

The genes are TRBV30 and TRBJ2-1; with no DNA, the TCRdb D assignment of TRBD2 cannot be verified. The V gene's germline CDR1 is GTSNPN and CDR2 SVGIG (reference sequence). The CDR3 consists of 13 residues. The chain's CDR3 is CAWTSGSLDEQFF.

V is TRBV6-4 and J is TRBJ2-1; TCRdb lists TRBD1, though no DNA is available to test this call. There are 16 residues in the CDR3. Looked up from germline, CDR1 is MRHNA and CDR2 is SNTAGT. The CDR3 is CASSTGDGSGFDEQFF.

This clonotype is called medium-sized (0.01 to 0.1%) based on its frequency. The chain joins TRBV29-1 to TRBJ2-4; TCRdb picks TRBD2, but there is no DNA to check that call. This CDR3 has 17 residues. The germline V gene encodes CDR1 SQVTM and CDR2 ANQGSEA. This CDR3 reads CSVEDLSLAGAKNIQYF.

The V gene is TRBV7-2, the J gene TRBJ2-7. The length of the CDR3 is 15 residues. Looked up from germline, CDR1 is SGHTA and CDR2 is FQGNSA. This chain's CDR3 is CASPLAGGSSYEQYF.

CDR3: CASSLRILDRGRGETQYF. The J gene is TRBJ2-5, the V gene TRBV11-2; checking the TCRdb D call of TRBD1 is not possible without DNA. CDR3 size: 18 residues. Germline CDR1 SGHAT, CDR2 FQNNGV. Full variable domain (outside the CDR3, taken from reference TRBV11-2 and TRBJ2-5): EAGVAQSPRYKIIEKRQSVAFWCNPISGHATLYWYQQILGQGPKLLIQFQNNGVVDDSQLPKDRFSAERLKGVDSTLKIQPAKLEDSAVYLCASSLRILDRGRGETQYFGPGTRLLVL.

Here the CDR3 reads CASSLAQGPQHF. The chain uses TRBV28 and TRBJ1-5; TCRdb indicates TRBD1, and absent DNA this call remains unverified. CDR3 length: 12 residues. Germline V CDR1 and CDR2: MDHEN, SYDVKM.

The genes are TRBV27 and TRBJ2-5. Germline loops: CDR1 MNHEY, CDR2 SMNVEV (reference sequence). The CDR3 length is 13 residues. The CDR3 sequence: CASSLGFLETQYF.

The J gene is TRBJ1-1, the V gene TRBV21-1. TRBV21-1 is a listed pseudogene. This CDR3 is built from 11 residues. The CDR3 loop is CASSMNTEAFF.

The chain recombines TRBV7-3 with TRBJ2-7; lacking DNA, the TRBD1 call made by TCRdb goes unchecked. This CDR3 comprises 15 residues. From germline, CDR1 is SGHTA and CDR2 FQGTGA. The CDR3 protein is CASSQNPTGADEQYF. The variable domain in full, with the rest retrieved from reference TRBV7-3 and TRBJ2-7, is GAGVSQTPSNKVTEKGKYVELRCDPISGHTALYWYRQSLGQGPEFLIYFQGTGAADDSGLPNDRFFAVRPEGSVSTLKIQRTERGDSAVYLCASSQNPTGADEQYFGPGTRLTVT.

The chain couples TRBV10-3 to TRBJ2-2. This CDR3 has 16 residues. Germline values: CDR1 ENHRY, CDR2 SYGVKD. CDR3 region: CAISESWTLHTGELFF.

V usage is TRBV4-2 and J usage is TRBJ2-2; without DNA, the TCRdb call of TRBD2 cannot be checked. CDR1 LGHNA and CDR2 YNFKEQ come from the germline V gene. This CDR3 is 16 amino acids long. CDR3 residues: CASSPRREGDTGELFF.

The chain combines TRBV6-5 with TRBJ2-3. CDR1 is MNHEY, CDR2 SVGAGI, per germline. The CDR3 runs to 14 residues. The chain's CDR3 is CASSYSLWADTQYF.

The chain uses TRBV24-1 and TRBJ2-1. The CDR3 contains 16 residues. The germline V gene has CDR1 KGHDR and CDR2 SFDVKD. CDR3 sequence reads: CATSDGSRGSYNEQFF.

V gene TRBV2 combines with J gene TRBJ1-5. The CDR3 has 16 residues. From germline, CDR1 is SNHLY and CDR2 FYNNEI. CDR3 region: CASSDVILHSNQPQHF.